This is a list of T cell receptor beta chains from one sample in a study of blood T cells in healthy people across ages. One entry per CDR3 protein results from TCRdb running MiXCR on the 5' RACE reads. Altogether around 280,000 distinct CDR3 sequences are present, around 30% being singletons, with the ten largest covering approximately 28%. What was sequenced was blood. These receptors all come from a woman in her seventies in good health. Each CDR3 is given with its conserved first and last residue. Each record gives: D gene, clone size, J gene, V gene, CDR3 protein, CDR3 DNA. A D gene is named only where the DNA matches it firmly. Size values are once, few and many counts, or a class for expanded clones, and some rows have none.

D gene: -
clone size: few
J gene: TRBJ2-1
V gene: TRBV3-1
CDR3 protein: CASSDGTTGGEQFF
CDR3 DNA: TGTGCCAGCAGCGACGGGACAACCGGAGGTGAGCAGTTCTTC

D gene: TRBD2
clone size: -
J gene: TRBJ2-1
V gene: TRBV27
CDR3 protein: CASALTSGGAWEQFF
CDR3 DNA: TGTGCCAGCGCCCTGACAAGCGGGGGGGCATGGGAGCAGTTCTTC

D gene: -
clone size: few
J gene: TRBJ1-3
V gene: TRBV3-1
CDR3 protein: CASTLDIAGNTIYF
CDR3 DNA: TGTGCCAGCACCCTAGACATTGCCGGAAACACCATATATTTT

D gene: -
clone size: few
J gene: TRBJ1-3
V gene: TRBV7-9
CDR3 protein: CASQGISGNTIYF
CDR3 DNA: TGTGCCTCGCAAGGCATCTCTGGAAACACCATATATTTT

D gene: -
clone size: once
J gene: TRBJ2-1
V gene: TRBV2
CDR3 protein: CASSMRASNEQFF
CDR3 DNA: TGTGCTTCCTCGATGAGAGCCAGCAATGAGCAGTTCTTC

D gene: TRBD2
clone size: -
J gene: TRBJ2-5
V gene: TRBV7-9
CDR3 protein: CASSLIAGSQETQYF
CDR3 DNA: TGTGCCAGCAGCTTAATAGCGGGAAGCCAAGAGACCCAGTACTTC

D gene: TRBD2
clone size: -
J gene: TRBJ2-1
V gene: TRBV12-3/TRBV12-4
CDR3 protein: CASSSRTSVGRSSYNEQFF
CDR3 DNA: TGTGCCAGCAGTTCCCGGACTAGCGTGGGACGGAGCTCCTACAATGAGCAGTTCTTC

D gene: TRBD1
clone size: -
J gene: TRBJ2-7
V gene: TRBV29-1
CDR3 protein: CSVEGDSSGSYEQYF
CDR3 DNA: TGCAGCGTTGAAGGGGACAGCAGTGGCTCCTACGAGCAGTACTTC

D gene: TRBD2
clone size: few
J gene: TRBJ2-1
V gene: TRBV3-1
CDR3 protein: CASSQAVGGLAGGEQFF
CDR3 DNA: TGTGCCAGCAGCCAAGCGGTAGGAGGACTAGCGGGGGGAGAGCAGTTCTTC

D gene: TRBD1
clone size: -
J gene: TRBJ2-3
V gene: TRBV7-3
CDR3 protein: CASSAETGYADTQYF
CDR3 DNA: TGTGCCAGTAGCGCCGAGACAGGGTATGCAGATACGCAGTATTTT

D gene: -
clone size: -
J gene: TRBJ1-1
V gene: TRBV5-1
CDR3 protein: CASSLGTDREAFF
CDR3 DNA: TGCGCCAGCAGCTTGGGGACGGACCGTGAAGCTTTCTTT

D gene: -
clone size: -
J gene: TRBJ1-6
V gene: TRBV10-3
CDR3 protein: CAIRAHRDDYNSPLHF
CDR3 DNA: TGTGCCATCAGGGCCCACAGGGACGACTATAATTCACCCCTCCACTTT

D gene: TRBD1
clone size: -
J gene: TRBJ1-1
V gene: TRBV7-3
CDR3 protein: CASSSPTGRNTEAFF
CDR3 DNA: TGTGCCAGCAGCTCCCCGACAGGGCGGAACACTGAAGCTTTCTTT

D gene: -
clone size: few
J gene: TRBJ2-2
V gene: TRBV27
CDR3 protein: CASNSDWANTGELFF
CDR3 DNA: TGTGCCAGCAACTCCGACTGGGCGAACACCGGGGAGCTGTTTTTT

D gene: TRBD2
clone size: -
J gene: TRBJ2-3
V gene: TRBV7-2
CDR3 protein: CAASIAGFSTDTQYF
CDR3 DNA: TGTGCCGCATCCATAGCGGGATTTAGCACAGATACGCAGTATTTT

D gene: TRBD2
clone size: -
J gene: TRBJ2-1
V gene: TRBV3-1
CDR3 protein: CASSQLAGGNEQFF
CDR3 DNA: TGTGCCAGCAGCCAACTAGCGGGAGGCAATGAGCAGTTCTTC

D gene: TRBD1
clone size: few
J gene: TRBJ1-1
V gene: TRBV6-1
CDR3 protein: CASSTIGTAVNTEAFF
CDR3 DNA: TGTGCCAGCTCTACAATAGGGACAGCGGTTAACACTGAAGCTTTCTTT

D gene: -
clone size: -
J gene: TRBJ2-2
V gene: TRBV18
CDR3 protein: CASSLLTGELFF
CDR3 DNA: TGTGCCAGCTCACTCCTCACCGGGGAGCTGTTTTTT

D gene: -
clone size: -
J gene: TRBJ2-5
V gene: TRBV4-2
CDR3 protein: CASSPDAEGYQYF
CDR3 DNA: TGTGCCAGCAGCCCCGATGCGGAAGGGTATCAGTACTTC

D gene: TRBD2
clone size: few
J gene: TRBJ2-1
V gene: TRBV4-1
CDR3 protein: CASSQVASGSNEQFF
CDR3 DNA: TGCGCCAGCAGCCAAGTGGCTAGCGGGAGTAATGAGCAGTTCTTC